The source of this TCR beta chain is a study of blood T cell repertoires in COVID-19. Across the study: Both acute and convalescent COVID-19 samples were obtained from the United States, Italy and Spain. PBMCs, B-cell-depleted T cells, or T cells provided the cDNA or gDNA that made up the material.

Original processing methods: Reference gene primer amplification in the assay estimated nucleated cell counts. Profiled with immunoSEQ multiplex PCR; TCRdb holds only in-frame clones, not every one. V, J and clone size derive from that table, while D and trimming were established from the DNA sequence. The sample consists of around 250,000 clones, roughly 84% of them appearing once. This clone was counted only a few times. The V gene's germline CDR1 is LNHDA and CDR2 SQIVND (reference sequence). The V end was cut by 4 bases, the J end by 3 bases, with 9 bases between. CDR3 length: 13 residues. This sequence was found in a woman in her forties who had recovered from COVID-19. Sequenced sample: peripheral blood. The V gene is TRBV19, the J gene TRBJ2-5, with a possible D match to TRBD1 (5 bases). CDR3 in DNA: TGTGCCAGTAGTAGACAGCTTAAAGAGACCCAGTACTTC. It encodes CASSRQLKETQYF.